This is a list of T cell receptor beta chains from one sample in a study of T cell changes during pregnancy in multiple sclerosis. Some clones are missing from TCRdb's copy, which holds only in-frame ones; the method was immunoSEQ multiplex PCR. In the table there are 45,000 or so clones, approximately 90% of which are singletons. The sequenced sample was peripheral blood, obtained in the first trimester of pregnancy. The receptor set was obtained from a female donor with multiple sclerosis, enrolled in a pregnancy study. Both conserved end residues are part of each CDR3. The D gene is left open where the match is weak. Not every row has a clone size; where given, it reads once, few, many or a size class.

TRBJ1-2 | - | 16 | - | TRBV18 | CASSPGQLTTNYGYTF | TGTGCCAGCTCACCAGGACAGTTAACGACTAACTATGGCTACACCTTC
TRBJ2-3 | - | 17 | - | TRBV19 | CASSLAPQRPSTDTQYF | TGTGCCAGTAGTTTGGCCCCGCAGCGACCTAGCACAGATACGCAGTATTTT
TRBJ1-1 | few | 13 | - | TRBV10-1 | CASQGPRDTEAFF | TGCGCCAGCCAGGGGCCCCGGGACACTGAAGCTTTCTTT
TRBJ2-7 | - | 12 | - | TRBV25-1 | CASSASGYEQYF | TGTGCCAGCAGTGCTTCAGGGTACGAGCAGTACTTC
TRBJ2-1 | - | 15 | - | TRBV5-5 | CASSLVSGTYNEQFF | TGTGCCAGCAGCTTGGTTAGCGGAACCTACAATGAGCAGTTCTTC
TRBJ1-6 | - | 13 | - | TRBV29-1 | CSVGQTFDSPLHF | TGCAGCGTTGGACAGACATTCGATTCACCCCTCCACTTT
TRBJ2-3 | - | 18 | - | TRBV27 | CASSKYLQSGKGPDTQYF | TGTGCCAGCTCCAAATACTTACAATCAGGGAAAGGGCCAGATACGCAGTATTTT
TRBJ1-1 | once | 13 | - | TRBV30 | CAWELGAYTEAFF | TGTGCCTGGGAGCTGGGGGCTTACACTGAAGCTTTCTTT
TRBJ2-7 | - | 15 | TRBD2 | TRBV5-1 | CASSRGTSGDYEQYF | TGCGCCAGCAGCCGGGGGACTAGCGGCGACTACGAGCAGTACTTC
TRBJ2-2 | - | 15 | - | TRBV28 | CASSFLPRAAGELFF | TGTGCCAGCAGTTTTCTCCCGAGGGCGGCCGGGGAGCTGTTTTTT
TRBJ1-4 | - | 14 | - | TRBV9 | CASSVDAGYEKLFF | TGTGCCAGCAGCGTAGATGCAGGGTACGAAAAACTGTTTTTT
TRBJ1-4 | - | 17 | TRBD1 | TRBV19 | CASSSWTGGPLAEKLFF | TGTGCCAGTAGTTCATGGACAGGGGGCCCGCTAGCGGAAAAACTGTTTTTT
TRBJ2-5 | few | 12 | TRBD2 | TRBV19 | CASRQAGETQYF | TGTGCCAGTAGACAAGCGGGGGAGACCCAGTACTTC
TRBJ2-3 | - | 14 | TRBD2 | TRBV28 | CASRGRGATDTQYF | TGTGCCTCCCGGGGGCGGGGGGCCACAGATACGCAGTATTTT
TRBJ1-2 | - | 20 | - | TRBV1 | CTSSQGRGANLQNYNYGYTF | TGCACCAGCAGCCAAGGCCGGGGGGCGAACTTACAGAATTATAACTATGGCTACACCTTC
TRBJ1-1 | - | 15 | TRBD1 | TRBV6-5 | CASSYFGTGNTEAFF | TGTGCCAGCAGTTACTTCGGGACAGGGAACACTGAAGCTTTCTTT
TRBJ1-2 | - | 15 | TRBD1 | TRBV5-4 | CASSRPGQGAHGYTF | TGTGCCAGCAGCCGGCCGGGACAGGGGGCCCATGGCTACACCTTC
TRBJ2-1 | - | 16 | - | TRBV7-9 | CASSLNPGFSYNEQFF | TGTGCCAGCAGCTTAAATCCGGGTTTCTCCTACAATGAGCAGTTCTTC
TRBJ2-7 | once | 11 | - | TRBV20-1 | CSAAFRDEQYF | TGCAGTGCCGCCTTCAGGGACGAGCAGTACTTC
TRBJ2-1 | - | 13 | TRBD1 | TRBV10-2 | CASRGQGPNEQFF | TGCGCCAGCAGAGGACAGGGGCCGAATGAGCAGTTCTTC
TRBJ2-7 | - | 14 | - | TRBV5-1 | CASSLVTDNYEQYF | TGCGCCAGCAGCTTGGTTACAGATAACTACGAGCAGTACTTC
TRBJ1-1 | once | 13 | - | TRBV27 | CASSLSGLPEAFF | TGTGCCAGCAGTTTATCGGGACTCCCCGAAGCTTTCTTT
TRBJ2-3 | - | 19 | - | TRBV21-1 | CASSKDEKGGSGGTDTQYF | TGTGCCAGCAGCAAAGACGAGAAGGGCGGGTCCGGAGGGACAGATACGCAGTATTTT
TRBJ2-3 | - | 14 | TRBD2 | TRBV29-1 | CSVIGRAGGDTQYF | TGCAGCGTGATCGGGAGGGCGGGTGGCGATACGCAGTATTTT
TRBJ1-3 | - | 16 | TRBD1 | TRBV11-2 | CASSLGQGWAGNTIYF | TGTGCCAGCAGCTTAGGACAGGGATGGGCTGGAAACACCATATATTTT